The clone carrying this T cell receptor beta chain was seen once. The CDR3 carries no conserved terminal phenylalanine or tryptophan, so it likely arises from a read error. This sample was included in a study of tumor and adjacent non-tumor tissue in lung cancer. Study details: There were some 11 adenocarcinoma, a couple of squamous cell carcinoma and 1 small cell lung cancer cases.

The library came from three nested PCR rounds adapted from ARM-PCR protocols. From the multiplex PCR reads, TCRdb called clonotypes with MiXCR, one entry per CDR3 protein. The sample records 55,000 to 75,000 distinct CDR3 sequences, about three fifths being singletons. No cell sorting was done before RNA was extracted from the tissue. The specimen sequenced was lung tumor tissue. This receptor was taken from a man over 45 with non-small cell lung cancer.

CDR3 loop: CASSYRNQYYEQYY. The CDR3 DNA sequence: TGTGCCAGCAGTTACAGGAACCAATACTACGAGCAGTACTAC. The V call is TRBV6-5, the J call TRBJ2-7; D is ambiguous. CDR3 length equals 14 residues. Germline assignment: CDR1 MNHEY and CDR2 SVGAGI. The V end lost 2 bases, the J end lost 3 bases, and 11 bases lay between the germline ends.